These 3 T cell receptor beta chains originate from one sample sequenced in a study of shared clonotypes between healthy human individuals. TCRdb's table, derived via immunoSEQ multiplex PCR, lists solely in-frame clones and lacks some. The repertoire has roughly 110,000 clones, approximately 70% of them found once; the top ten carry about 22%. Material for sequencing was memory CD8+ T cells sorted from blood. Documented subset: CD45RO+ cells pooled with CCR7-negative TemRA cells. These receptors all stem from a woman aged 30 to 39 in good health.

This clone was observed once. The genes are TRBV2 and TRBJ2-1, with 9 bases that match TRBD2. The CDR3 consists of 14 residues. Germline CDR1 SNHLY, CDR2 FYNNEI. Trimming cost V 8 bases and J 7 bases; bases outside gene matches: 9. The CDR3 sequence is CASRGGRGENEQFF. CDR3 in DNA: TGTGCCAGCCGGGGCGGGAGGGGGGAGAATGAGCAGTTCTTC.

This chain connects TRBV28 to TRBJ1-2; D remains unclear. The CDR3 runs to 13 residues. Germline-derived CDR1 and CDR2 are MDHEN and SYDVKM. V lost 2 bases and J lost 7, with 11 bases in between. CDR3 in amino acids: CASSLPMVTGYTF. In DNA, the CDR3 is TGTGCCAGCAGTTTACCCATGGTCACTGGCTACACCTTC.

The chain employs TRBV5-1 and TRBJ2-1; D is perhaps TRBD2 (5 bases). Germline V CDR1 and CDR2: SGHRS, YFSETQ. The CDR3 covers 16 residues. V was pared by 4 bases and J by 0 bases, with 14 bases between. CDR3 in amino acids: CASSPNTRSSYNEQFF. CDR3 bases: TGCGCCAGCAGCCCCAACACTAGGAGCTCCTACAATGAGCAGTTCTTC.